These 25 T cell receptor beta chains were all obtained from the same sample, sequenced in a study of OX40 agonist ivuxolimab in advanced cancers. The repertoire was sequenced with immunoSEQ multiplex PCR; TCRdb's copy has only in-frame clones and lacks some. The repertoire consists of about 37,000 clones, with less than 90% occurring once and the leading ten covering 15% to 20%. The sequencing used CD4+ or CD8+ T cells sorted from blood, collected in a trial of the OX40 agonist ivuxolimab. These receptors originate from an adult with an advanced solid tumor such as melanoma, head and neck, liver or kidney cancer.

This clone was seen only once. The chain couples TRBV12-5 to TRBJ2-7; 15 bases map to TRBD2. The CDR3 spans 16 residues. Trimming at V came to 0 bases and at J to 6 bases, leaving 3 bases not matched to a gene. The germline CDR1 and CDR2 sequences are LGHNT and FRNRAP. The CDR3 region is CASGLVGLAGGREQYF. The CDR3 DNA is TGTGCTAGTGGTTTGGTCGGACTAGCGGGGGGGCGCGAGCAGTACTTC.

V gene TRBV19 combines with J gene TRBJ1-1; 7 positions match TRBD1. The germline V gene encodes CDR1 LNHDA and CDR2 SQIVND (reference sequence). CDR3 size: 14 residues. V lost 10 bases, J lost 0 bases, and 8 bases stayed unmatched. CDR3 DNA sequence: TGTGCCACCAGGACAGGCGGTTTGAACACTGAAGCTTTCTTT. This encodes CATRTGGLNTEAFF.

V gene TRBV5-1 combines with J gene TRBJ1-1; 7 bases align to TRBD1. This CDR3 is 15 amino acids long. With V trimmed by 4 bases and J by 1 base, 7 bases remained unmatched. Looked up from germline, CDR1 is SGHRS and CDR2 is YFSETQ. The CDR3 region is CASSPRGQPNTEAFF. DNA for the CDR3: TGCGCCAGCAGCCCGAGGGGACAGCCGAACACTGAAGCTTTCTTT.

The CDR3 region is CASSLDRGDTQYF. CDR3 in DNA: TGCGCCAGCAGCCTGGACAGGGGTGATACGCAGTATTTT. The rearrangement joins TRBV4-1 to TRBJ2-3; TRBD1 matches 9 bases. Germline assignment: CDR1 MGHRA and CDR2 YSYEKL. This CDR3 contains 13 residues. The J segment lost 6 bases and the V segment lost 4 bases, leaving 2 bases of the junction unmatched.

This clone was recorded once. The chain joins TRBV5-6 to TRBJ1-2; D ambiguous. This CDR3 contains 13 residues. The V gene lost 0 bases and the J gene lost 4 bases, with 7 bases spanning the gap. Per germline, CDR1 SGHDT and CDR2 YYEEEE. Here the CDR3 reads CASSLERSYGYTF. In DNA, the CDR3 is TGTGCCAGCAGCTTGGAACGGAGCTATGGCTACACCTTC.

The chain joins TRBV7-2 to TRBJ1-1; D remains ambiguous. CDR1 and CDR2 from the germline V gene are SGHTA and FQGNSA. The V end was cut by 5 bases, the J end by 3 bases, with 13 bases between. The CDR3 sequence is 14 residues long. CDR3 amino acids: CASSAESRDTEAFF. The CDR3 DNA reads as TGTGCCAGCAGCGCTGAATCCCGGGACACTGAAGCTTTCTTT.

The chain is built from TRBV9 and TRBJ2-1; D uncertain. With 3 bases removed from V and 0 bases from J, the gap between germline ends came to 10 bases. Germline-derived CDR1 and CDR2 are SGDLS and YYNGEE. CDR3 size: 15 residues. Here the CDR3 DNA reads TGTGCCAGCAGCGGAGGCGGTAACTCCTACAATGAGCAGTTCTTC. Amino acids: CASSGGGNSYNEQFF.

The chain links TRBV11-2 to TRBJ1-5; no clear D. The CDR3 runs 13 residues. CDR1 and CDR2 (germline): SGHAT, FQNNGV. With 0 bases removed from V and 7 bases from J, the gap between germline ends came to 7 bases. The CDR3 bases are TGTGCCAGCAGCTTAGAACTGGACCAGCCCCAGCATTTT. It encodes CASSLELDQPQHF.

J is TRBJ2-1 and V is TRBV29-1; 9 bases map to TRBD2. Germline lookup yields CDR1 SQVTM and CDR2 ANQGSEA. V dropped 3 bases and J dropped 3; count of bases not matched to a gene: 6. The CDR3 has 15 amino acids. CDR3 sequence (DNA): TGCAGCGTTGACGGGCGGGGGGGTAACTACAATGAGCAGTTCTTC. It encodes CSVDGRGGNYNEQFF.

The CDR3 loop is CASSFDPRGGTEAFF. As DNA, the CDR3 is TGTGCCAGCAGCTTCGATCCCCGGGGCGGCACTGAAGCTTTCTTT. This rearrangement joins TRBV5-5 to TRBJ1-1; maybe TRBD1 (5 bases). Germline lookup yields CDR1 SGHKS and CDR2 YYEKEE (reference sequence). This CDR3 is built from 15 residues. V was clipped by 2 bases and J by 4 bases, with 15 bases between them.

In DNA, the CDR3 is TGTGCCTGGACCGCGGGGGGGCCCGGGGAGCTGTTTTTT. Its protein product is CAWTAGGPGELFF. The chain has TRBV30 and TRBJ2-2; TRBD2 matches at 9 bases. CDR1 and CDR2 from the germline V gene are GTSNPN and SVGIG (reference sequence). This CDR3 contains 13 residues. Losses at the gene ends were 4 bases for V and 6 bases for J; bases not matched to a gene: 3.

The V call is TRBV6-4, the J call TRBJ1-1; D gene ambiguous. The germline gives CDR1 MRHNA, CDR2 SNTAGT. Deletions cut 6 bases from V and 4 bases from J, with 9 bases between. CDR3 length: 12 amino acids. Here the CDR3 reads CASRSQSTEAFF. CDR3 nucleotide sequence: TGTGCCAGCAGGTCACAGAGCACTGAAGCTTTCTTT.

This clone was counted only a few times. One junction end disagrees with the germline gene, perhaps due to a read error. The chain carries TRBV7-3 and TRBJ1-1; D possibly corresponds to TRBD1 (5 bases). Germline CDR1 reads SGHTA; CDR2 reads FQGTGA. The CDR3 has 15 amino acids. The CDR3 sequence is CASSQEWQGYTEAFF. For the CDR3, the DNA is TGCGCCAGCAGCCAAGAGTGGCAGGGCTACACTGAAGCTTTCTTT.

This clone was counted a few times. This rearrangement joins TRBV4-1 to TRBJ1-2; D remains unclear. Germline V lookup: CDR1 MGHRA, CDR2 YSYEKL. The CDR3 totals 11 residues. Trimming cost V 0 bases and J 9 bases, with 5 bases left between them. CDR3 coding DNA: TGCGCCAGCAGCCAAGATAACAGCTACACCTTC. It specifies CASSQDNSYTF.

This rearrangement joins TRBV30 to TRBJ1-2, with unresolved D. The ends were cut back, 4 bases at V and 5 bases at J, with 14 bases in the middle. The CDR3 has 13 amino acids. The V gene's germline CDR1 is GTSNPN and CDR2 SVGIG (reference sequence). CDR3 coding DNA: TGTGCCTGGACAGAGCTCCACCTTTATGGCTACACCTTC. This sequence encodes CAWTELHLYGYTF.

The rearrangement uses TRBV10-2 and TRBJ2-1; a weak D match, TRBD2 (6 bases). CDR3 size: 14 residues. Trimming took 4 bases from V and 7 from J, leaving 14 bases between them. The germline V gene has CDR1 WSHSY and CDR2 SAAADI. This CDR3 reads CASSGGVVSNEQFF. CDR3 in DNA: TGCGCCAGCAGTGGCGGGGTGGTGTCTAATGAGCAGTTCTTC.

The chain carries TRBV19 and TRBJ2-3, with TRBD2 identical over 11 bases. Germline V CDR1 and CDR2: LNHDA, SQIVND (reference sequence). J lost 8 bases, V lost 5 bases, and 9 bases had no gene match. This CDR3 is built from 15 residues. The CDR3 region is CASSATSGGTSTQYF. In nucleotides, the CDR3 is TGTGCCAGTAGTGCAACTAGCGGGGGAACGTCTACGCAGTATTTT.

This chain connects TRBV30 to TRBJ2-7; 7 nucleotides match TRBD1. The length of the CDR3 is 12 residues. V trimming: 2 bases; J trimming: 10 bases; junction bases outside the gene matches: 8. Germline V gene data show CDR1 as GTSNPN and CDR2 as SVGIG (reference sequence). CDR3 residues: CAWSLDRVGQYF. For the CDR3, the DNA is TGTGCCTGGAGTCTTGACAGGGTCGGCCAGTACTTC.

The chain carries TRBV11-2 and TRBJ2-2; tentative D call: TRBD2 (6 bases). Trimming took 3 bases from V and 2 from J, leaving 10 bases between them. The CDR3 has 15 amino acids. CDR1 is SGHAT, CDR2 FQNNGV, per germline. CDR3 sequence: CASSFMEGNTGELFF. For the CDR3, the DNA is TGTGCCAGCAGCTTTATGGAGGGAAACACCGGGGAGCTGTTTTTT.

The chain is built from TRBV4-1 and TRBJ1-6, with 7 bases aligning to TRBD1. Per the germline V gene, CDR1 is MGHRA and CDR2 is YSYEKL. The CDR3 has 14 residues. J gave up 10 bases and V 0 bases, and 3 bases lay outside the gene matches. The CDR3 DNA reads TGCGCCAGCAGCCAAGAACAGGGGAACTCACCCCTCCACTTT. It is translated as CASSQEQGNSPLHF.

The CDR3 region has the DNA TGTGCCAGCAGCCCCCCCGAGGGCAGGGACTCTTCTGGAAACACCATATATTTT. This encodes CASSPPEGRDSSGNTIYF. The rearrangement joins TRBV7-9 to TRBJ1-3; tentative D call: TRBD1 (5 bases). Germline V gives CDR1 SEHNR, CDR2 FQNEAQ (reference sequence). With 5 bases removed from V and 1 base from J, the gap between germline ends came to 21 bases. There are 18 residues in the CDR3.

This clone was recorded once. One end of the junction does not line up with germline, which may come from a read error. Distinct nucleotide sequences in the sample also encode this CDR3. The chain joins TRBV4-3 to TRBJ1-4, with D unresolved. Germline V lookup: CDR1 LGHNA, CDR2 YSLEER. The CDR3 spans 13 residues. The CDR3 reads CASSPGINEKLFF. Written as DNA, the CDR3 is TGCGCCAGCAGCCCGGGGATTAATGAAAAGCTGTTTTTT.

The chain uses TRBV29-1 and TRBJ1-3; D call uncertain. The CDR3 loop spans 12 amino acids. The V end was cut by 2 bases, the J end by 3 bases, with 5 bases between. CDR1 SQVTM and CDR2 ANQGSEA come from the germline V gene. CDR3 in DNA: TGCAGCGTTGAAAACGGTGGAAACACCATATATTTT. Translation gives CSVENGGNTIYF.

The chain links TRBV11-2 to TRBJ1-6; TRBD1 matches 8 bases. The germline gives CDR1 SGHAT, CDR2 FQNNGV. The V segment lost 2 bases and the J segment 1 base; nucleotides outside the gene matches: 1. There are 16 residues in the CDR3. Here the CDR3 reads CASSLTGGSYNSPLHF. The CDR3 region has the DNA TGTGCCAGCAGCTTAACAGGGGGGTCCTATAATTCACCCCTCCACTTT.

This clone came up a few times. This chain's CDR3 is CAWSPGTRGTGELFF. The CDR3 bases are TGTGCCTGGAGTCCCGGGACTAGAGGCACCGGGGAGCTGTTTTTT. The chain recombines TRBV30 with TRBJ2-2; 8 bases fit TRBD2. The germline V gene has CDR1 GTSNPN and CDR2 SVGIG (reference sequence). V was clipped by 2 bases and J by 4 bases; unmatched bases: 6. The CDR3 loop spans 15 amino acids.